The rows below give T cell receptor beta chains drawn from one sample of a study of cytomegalovirus exposure and HLA in healthy donors. Data came from immunoSEQ multiplex PCR; TCRdb stores just in-frame clones and leaves some out. This table has under 60,000 clones, 80% to 90% appearing once. The sequencing sample was made of PBMCs. The receptors were gathered from a woman in her 30s in good health and CMV-seronegative. Both conserved end residues are part of each CDR3. D genes are given only for firm matches. For some rows the clone size is stated as once, few or many, or as a class when expanded; others skip it.

clone size: NA
D gene: NA
J gene: TRBJ2-5
V gene: TRBV13
CDR3 DNA: TGTGCCAGCAGCTTACGTCCAGAGACCCAGTACTTC
CDR3 protein: CASSLRPETQYF

clone size: medium-sized
D gene: TRBD2
J gene: TRBJ2-7
V gene: TRBV27
CDR3 DNA: TGTGCCAGCAGGAAAAATCGGGACTACTACGAGCAGTACTTC
CDR3 protein: CASRKNRDYYEQYF

clone size: NA
D gene: TRBD1
J gene: TRBJ1-1
V gene: TRBV15
CDR3 DNA: TGTGCCACCAGCAGGGGACAGGGTCGCACTGAAGCTTTCTTT
CDR3 protein: CATSRGQGRTEAFF

clone size: NA
D gene: NA
J gene: TRBJ2-7
V gene: TRBV28
CDR3 DNA: TGTGCCAGCAGCCTCCTTGACGAGCAGTACTTC
CDR3 protein: CASSLLDEQYF

clone size: NA
D gene: TRBD1
J gene: TRBJ1-3
V gene: TRBV4-1
CDR3 DNA: TGCGCCAGCAGCCAAAAGGGGGCGAGAAACACCATATATTTT
CDR3 protein: CASSQKGARNTIYF

clone size: NA
D gene: TRBD2
J gene: TRBJ2-3
V gene: TRBV15
CDR3 DNA: TGTGCCACCAGCAGAGTGGCTAGCGGAGGCACAGATACGCAGTATTTT
CDR3 protein: CATSRVASGGTDTQYF

clone size: NA
D gene: TRBD1
J gene: TRBJ2-1
V gene: TRBV19
CDR3 DNA: TGTGCCAGTAGTATTGACAGGGGCGCCTACAATGAGCAGTTCTTC
CDR3 protein: CASSIDRGAYNEQFF

clone size: NA
D gene: NA
J gene: TRBJ2-7
V gene: TRBV20-1
CDR3 DNA: TGCAGTGCTACCCGGGGATACGAGCAGTACTTC
CDR3 protein: CSATRGYEQYF

clone size: once
D gene: TRBD1
J gene: TRBJ1-2
V gene: TRBV28
CDR3 DNA: TGTGCCAGCAGTTCCCCCGACGGGACAGGATATGGCTACACCTTC
CDR3 protein: CASSSPDGTGYGYTF

clone size: NA
D gene: NA
J gene: TRBJ2-5
V gene: TRBV9
CDR3 DNA: TGTGCCAGCAGCGCCCGCGGCTTCGATATAGCCACGCAAGAGACCCAGTACTTC
CDR3 protein: CASSARGFDIATQETQYF

clone size: NA
D gene: TRBD1
J gene: TRBJ2-2
V gene: TRBV5-8
CDR3 DNA: TGTGCCAGCAGCACCCGGGACAGTAACACCGGGGAGCTGTTTTTT
CDR3 protein: CASSTRDSNTGELFF

clone size: NA
D gene: TRBD1
J gene: TRBJ1-1
V gene: TRBV15
CDR3 DNA: TGTGCCACCAGCAATAGCAGGACAGGGGGCAAGAACACTGAAGCTTTCTTT
CDR3 protein: CATSNSRTGGKNTEAFF

clone size: NA
D gene: TRBD1
J gene: TRBJ2-2
V gene: TRBV4-3
CDR3 DNA: TGCGCCAGCAGCCAAGATATTGGACAGGGGGCTTCGGGGGAGCTGTTTTTT
CDR3 protein: CASSQDIGQGASGELFF

clone size: NA
D gene: TRBD1
J gene: TRBJ1-1
V gene: TRBV9
CDR3 DNA: TGTGCCAGCAGCAACCGACAGGGATCCACTGAAGCTTTCTTT
CDR3 protein: CASSNRQGSTEAFF

clone size: NA
D gene: NA
J gene: TRBJ1-1
V gene: TRBV5-4
CDR3 DNA: TGTGCCAGCAGCTTCTTGGGGGGTCGGGACACTGAAGCTTTCTTT
CDR3 protein: CASSFLGGRDTEAFF

clone size: few
D gene: NA
J gene: TRBJ2-3
V gene: TRBV4-3
CDR3 DNA: TGCGCCAGCTCGGGGGGCCCTACGGGTAGCACAGATACGCAGTATTTT
CDR3 protein: CASSGGPTGSTDTQYF

clone size: NA
D gene: TRBD1
J gene: TRBJ1-1
V gene: TRBV6-5
CDR3 DNA: TGTGCCAGCAGTTACGGACAGGCCATGAACACTGAAGCTTTCTTT
CDR3 protein: CASSYGQAMNTEAFF